One and the same sample provided the 16 T cell receptor beta chains below, sequenced in a study of blood T cell repertoires in COVID-19. Assay: immunoSEQ multiplex PCR; the TCRdb copy retains only in-frame clones and omits some. The table lists roughly 170,000 clones, roughly 84% of them singletons. The sequencing sample was made of peripheral blood. The receptors here all came from a woman in her fifties or sixties with COVID-19, enrolled during active disease.

This sequence joins TRBV5-1 and TRBJ1-1; D not resolved. CDR1 is SGHRS, CDR2 YFSETQ, per germline. Trimming left V 1 base short and J 5 bases short, with 12 bases between. The CDR3 spans 14 residues. The CDR3 region is CASSLIGRGTEAFF. The DNA of the CDR3 is TGCGCCAGCAGCTTGATAGGGAGAGGAACTGAAGCTTTCTTT.

The rearrangement links TRBV24-1 to TRBJ1-1; 10 nucleotides agree with TRBD1. Germline V gene sequence: CDR1 KGHDR, CDR2 SFDVKD. The CDR3 spans 16 residues. The junction had 8 bases not matched to a gene; V was cut back by 4 bases and J by 4 bases. The CDR3 sequence is CATSDAGTGETTEAFF. The CDR3 region has the DNA TGTGCCACCAGTGACGCCGGGACAGGGGAGACCACTGAAGCTTTCTTT.

The chain uses TRBV2 and TRBJ2-3; D is possibly TRBD2 (6 bases). From germline, CDR1 is SNHLY and CDR2 FYNNEI. The length of the CDR3 is 14 residues. With 10 bases removed from V and 0 bases from J, the gap between germline ends came to 14 bases. CDR3 DNA sequence: TGTGCCACCGCGCTAGCGCCCAGCACAGATACGCAGTATTTT. This encodes CATALAPSTDTQYF.

V gene TRBV19 combines with J gene TRBJ2-5; 8 nucleotides agree with TRBD1. V was clipped by 1 base and J by 2 bases; unmatched bases: 0. The CDR3 contains 14 residues. CDR1 LNHDA and CDR2 SQIVND come from the germline V gene (reference sequence). The CDR3: CASSIGTGQETQYF. The CDR3 DNA is TGTGCCAGTAGTATAGGGACAGGGCAAGAGACCCAGTACTTC.

Written as DNA, the CDR3 is TGTGCCACCAGTGGTCGGGGGTCGACCGGGGAGCTGTTTTTT. It codes for CATSGRGSTGELFF. The gene calls are TRBV24-1 and TRBJ2-2, with D perhaps matching TRBD2 (6 bases). V lost 5 bases, J lost 5 bases, and 11 bases lay in between. CDR3 length equals 14 residues. Germline V lookup: CDR1 KGHDR, CDR2 SFDVKD.

A few counts support this clone. The rearrangement links TRBV14 to TRBJ2-2; 10 nucleotides match TRBD1. CDR1 and CDR2 (germline): SGHDN, FVKESK. Trimming at V came to 6 bases and at J to 3 bases, leaving 1 base not matched to a gene. The CDR3 totals 14 residues. The CDR3: CASRGQGYTGELFF. CDR3 nucleotides: TGTGCCAGCAGGGGACAGGGGTACACCGGGGAGCTGTTTTTT.

The J gene is TRBJ2-2, the V gene TRBV9; 10 bases line up with TRBD2. The V gene end was trimmed by 0 bases and the J gene end by 4 bases; junction bases not matched to a gene: 3. This CDR3 is built from 16 residues. Looked up from germline, CDR1 is SGDLS and CDR2 is YYNGEE. The CDR3 bases are TGTGCCAGCAGCGTAGACCTAGCGGGGGCCACCGGGGAGCTGTTTTTT. It specifies CASSVDLAGATGELFF.

The chain combines TRBV5-4 with TRBJ2-7, with D tentatively TRBD2 (6 bases). The germline V gene encodes CDR1 SGHNT and CDR2 YYREEE (reference sequence). The length of the CDR3 is 13 residues. Trimming cost V 4 bases and J 3 bases, with 11 bases left between them. The CDR3 DNA is TGTGCCAGCAGCCTATGGGGGGTCTACGAGCAGTACTTC. Residues: CASSLWGVYEQYF.

The chain couples TRBV11-1 to TRBJ2-7, with 11 bases matching TRBD1. With 5 bases clipped from V and 4 bases from J, the junction kept 4 bases outside the gene matches. The CDR3 contains 14 residues. Per the germline V gene, CDR1 is SGHAT and CDR2 is FQDESV (reference sequence). The CDR3 reads CASSRGQGGYEQYF. For the CDR3, the DNA is TGTGCCAGCAGCCGGGGACAGGGGGGATACGAGCAGTACTTC. The whole variable domain, remainder taken from reference TRBV11-1 and TRBJ2-7, is EAEVAQSPRYKITEKSQAVAFWCDPISGHATLYWYRQILGQGPELLVQFQDESVVDDSQLPKDRFSAERLKGVDSTLKIQPAELGDSAMYLCASSRGQGGYEQYFGPGTRLTVT.

CDR3 sequence: CASSLRGRETGELFF. In DNA form, the CDR3 reads TGTGCCAGCAGCTTGCGGGGGCGAGAAACCGGGGAGCTGTTTTTT. The chain links TRBV7-2 to TRBJ2-2; a weak D match, TRBD2 (7 bases). Trimming took 3 bases from V and 5 from J, leaving 13 bases between them. This CDR3 region has 15 residues. Germline assignment: CDR1 SGHTA and CDR2 FQGNSA.

V gene TRBV30 combines with J gene TRBJ2-7; D uncertain. There are 13 residues in the CDR3. CDR1 is GTSNPN, CDR2 SVGIG, per germline (reference sequence). V lost 2 bases, J lost 6 bases, and 14 bases lay in between. The CDR3 DNA reads TGTGCCTGGAGTAAATTTGGAGTAGGCGAGCAGTACTTC. The encoded protein is CAWSKFGVGEQYF.

The V gene is TRBV6-1, the J gene TRBJ2-4; TRBD2 matches 8 bases. Germline CDR1 MNHNS, CDR2 SASEGT. V was pared by 2 bases and J by 6 bases, with 3 bases of the junction left unmatched. This CDR3 contains 14 residues. The CDR3 region is CASSEFLAGNIQYF. CDR3 bases: TGTGCCAGCAGTGAATTCCTAGCGGGAAACATTCAGTACTTC.

This sequence joins TRBV11-2 and TRBJ2-4; weak D call: TRBD1 (5 bases). Germline loops: CDR1 SGHAT, CDR2 FQNNGV. Trimming stripped 6 bases from V and 2 bases from J, with 11 bases between. This CDR3 region has 14 residues. The CDR3 loop is CASRRGGTKNIQYF. The CDR3 DNA reads as TGTGCCAGCAGAAGGGGTGGGACCAAAAACATTCAGTACTTC.

The rearrangement uses TRBV13 and TRBJ2-7; 8 bases are a match to TRBD1. The junction had 5 bases not matched to a gene; V was cut back by 2 bases and J by 5 bases. Germline V gene lookup returns CDR1 PRHDT and CDR2 FYEKMQ (reference sequence). This CDR3 is 14 amino acids long. The CDR3 region has the DNA TGTGCCAGCAGCTTAACAGGGGGGAGGAACGAGCAGTACTTC. The encoded protein is CASSLTGGRNEQYF.

This clone is a singleton in its sample. The chain recombines TRBV7-2 with TRBJ2-5; D gene unclear. V lost 7 bases and J 0 bases, leaving 9 bases between the germline ends. The germline V gene encodes CDR1 SGHTA and CDR2 FQGNSA. The CDR3 has 13 residues. Here the CDR3 DNA reads TGTGCCAGCACCGCGCGGAACCAAGAGACCCAGTACTTC. Protein: CASTARNQETQYF.

This chain uses TRBV2 with TRBJ1-1; D gene uncertain. Trimming removed 4 bases from V and 2 bases from J, with 11 bases in between. The CDR3 runs to 14 residues. The germline CDR1 and CDR2 sequences are SNHLY and FYNNEI. The CDR3 is CASSGRQRNTEAFF. The DNA for the CDR3 is TGTGCCAGCAGTGGTCGTCAGCGAAACACTGAAGCTTTCTTT.